This TCR beta chain is from a study of blood T cell repertoires in COVID-19. TCRdb keeps only in-frame clones here, not all; method: immunoSEQ multiplex PCR. This table has just over 150,000 clones, around nine tenths appearing once. In assigning cohorts, the study relied on participant-reported clinical history. The trim removed 5 bases at V and 6 bases at J, leaving 8 bases unmatched. Germline CDR1 reads SGHTA; CDR2 reads FQGNSA. The CDR3 has 14 amino acids. This clone was recorded once. The chain uses TRBV7-2 and TRBJ2-7, with 9 nucleotides matching TRBD1. Sequenced: PBMCs or T cells enriched from blood (not recorded which). The TCR originated in a woman in her forties or fifties who had recovered from COVID-19. The CDR3 DNA follows: TGTGCCAGCAGCCAGGGACAGGGAGGGAGCGAGCAGTACTTC. Its translation: CASSQGQGGSEQYF.